These 30 T cell receptor beta chains were all obtained from the same sample, sequenced in a study of T cells in women clearing cervical HPV infection. Clones were sequenced by immunoSEQ multiplex PCR, and TCRdb holds only the in-frame ones, with some missing. In all, the sample yields 25,000 to 35,000 clones. The sample was blood buffy coat. The origin of the receptors is a woman between 18 and 75 years old with a cervical HPV16 infection that either progressed to CIN3+ or cleared (not recorded which).

In the case of this clone: The read ends 3 residues before the CDR3 terminus; that terminus is restored from the germline J gene. The chain joins TRBV2 to TRBJ2-5; D gene uncertain. The CDR3 totals 11 residues. Trimming took 4 bases from V and 4 from J, leaving 4 bases between them. Germline loops: CDR1 SNHLY, CDR2 FYNNEI. The CDR3 protein is CASSVIETQYF. CDR3 DNA, as far as it was read: TGTGCCAGCAGTGTAATAGAGACC.

As regards this clone: The CDR3 end lies 3 residues beyond the end of the read and is filled in from the germline J gene. The chain employs TRBV7-8 and TRBJ2-1, with TRBD2 identical over 8 bases. After removal of 0 bases from V and 9 bases from J, the junction contained 10 bases not matched to a gene. The V gene's germline CDR1 is SGHVS and CDR2 FQNEAQ. The CDR3 has 16 residues. CDR3 protein: CASSLASMVTSVEQFF. Partial CDR3 DNA: TGTGCCAGCAGCTTAGCGAGTATGGTGACTAGCGTTGAG. The whole variable domain, remainder taken from reference TRBV7-8 and TRBJ2-1, is GAGVSQSPRYKVAKRGQDVALRCDPISGHVSLFWYQQALGQGPEFLTYFQNEAQLDKSGLPSDRFFAERPEGSVSTLKIQRTQQEDSAVYLCASSLASMVTSVEQFFGPGTRLTVL.

Turning to this clone: Read coverage stops 3 residues before the CDR3 terminus; the germline J gene supplies the remainder. The chain joins TRBV6-2 or TRBV6-3 to TRBJ1-5; tentative D call: TRBD1 (5 bases). Germline loops: CDR1 MNHEY, CDR2 SVGEGT. The CDR3 contains 16 residues. Trimming took 4 bases from V and 1 from J, leaving 14 bases between them. CDR3 DNA, as far as it was read: TGTGCCAGCAGTTTAAGGGGCGCCGAAAGCAATCAGCCC. Translated: CASSLRGAESNQP. The whole CDR3 protein reads CASSLRGAESNQPQHF.

On this clone itself: The CDR3 end is not reached by the read, which stops 3 residues before it; the germline J gene fills it in. V gene TRBV30 combines with J gene TRBJ1-1; 7 bases are a match to TRBD1. This CDR3 contains 14 residues. Germline V gene data show CDR1 as GTSNPN and CDR2 as SVGIG (reference sequence). V shed 2 bases and J 4 bases; nucleotides not matched to a gene: 7. The CDR3 bases that were read are TGTGCCTGGAGTCTAGGGGGCTGGGGCACTGAA. It translates to CAWSLGGWGTE. The CDR3 reads in full as CAWSLGGWGTEAFF.

Points on this clone: The read comes to an end 3 residues before the CDR3 does, leaving the germline J gene to fill in the end. This chain uses TRBV2 with TRBJ1-4; no firm D call. Germline V gene data show CDR1 as SNHLY and CDR2 as FYNNEI. The CDR3 contains 13 residues. The CDR3 bases that were read are TGTGCCAGCAGTTCGGGTCATAATTCACCA. This codes for CASSSGHNSP. The entire CDR3 protein is CASSSGHNSPLFF.

Concerning this clone itself: The read gets to within 3 residues of the CDR3 end, and the germline J gene fills in the rest. The rearrangement uses TRBV10-3 and TRBJ2-7, with a weak D call TRBD2 (6 bases). The V end was cut by 3 bases, the J end by 0 bases, with 18 bases between. CDR3 length: 17 residues. Germline V gene data show CDR1 as ENHRY and CDR2 as SYGVKD. CDR3 amino acids: CAISENFGGKGSYEQYF. The sequenced part of the CDR3 DNA is TGTGCCATCAGTGAAAACTTCGGGGGAAAGGGCTCCTACGAG.

Comments on this clone: The CDR3 is cut off 3 residues early in the read; its end comes from the germline J gene. The V and J genes are TRBV10-3 and TRBJ1-2; 8 bases match TRBD1. Germline CDR1 reads ENHRY; CDR2 reads SYGVKD. The CDR3 extends over 15 amino acids. The sequenced part of the CDR3 DNA is TGTGCCATCAGTGAGTCGAATCAGGGGGCGAAAGGC. This gives the protein CAISESNQGAKG. The complete CDR3 sequence is CAISESNQGAKGYTF.

As for this clone: The read stops 3 residues short of the end of the CDR3; the missing end is completed from the germline J gene. The V call is TRBV27, the J call TRBJ2-2; 9 bases match TRBD1. The CDR3 consists of 15 residues. CDR1 is MNHEY, CDR2 SMNVEV, per germline (reference sequence). CDR3: CASSGWDRDNSPLFF. The DNA read from the CDR3 is TGTGCCAGCAGTGGTTGGGACAGGGATAATTCACCG.

A remark on this clone: The read falls 3 residues short of the CDR3 end, and the missing part is taken from the germline J gene. The chain is built from TRBV19 and TRBJ2-7, with D possibly TRBD1 on 5 matching bases. The CDR3 loop spans 14 amino acids. Trimming cost V 3 bases and J 4 bases, with 13 bases left between them. The germline gives CDR1 LNHDA, CDR2 SQIVND (reference sequence). CDR3 sequence: CASSIGQGGYEQYF. The covered CDR3 bases are TGTGCCAGTAGTATCGGGCAGGGTGGGTACGAG.

As regards this clone: The read comes to an end 3 residues before the CDR3 does, leaving the germline J gene to fill in the end. The genes are TRBV29-1 and TRBJ2-7; TRBD1 agrees at 9 bases. The CDR3 has 11 amino acids. Trimming at V came to 7 bases and at J to 3 bases, leaving 1 base not matched to a gene. CDR1 is SQVTM, CDR2 ANQGSEA, per germline. CDR3 amino acids: CSGGQGYEQYF. Incomplete CDR3 DNA: TGCAGCGGGGGACAGGGCTACGAG.

Remarks on this clone: The missing CDR3 end, 3 residues past where the read stops, is filled in from the germline J gene. The V call is TRBV19, the J call TRBJ2-2, with a tentative D call TRBD1 (5 bases). This CDR3 comprises 17 residues. V lost 4 bases and J 3 bases, leaving 18 bases between the germline ends. CDR1 LNHDA and CDR2 SQIVND come from the germline V gene (reference sequence). The CDR3 region is CASSTPWGLADTGELFF. CDR3 bases read: TGTGCCAGTAGTACCCCCTGGGGCTTGGCGGACACCGGGGAG.

With regard to this clone: The sequence runs out 3 residues before the end of the CDR3; the remainder is reconstructed from the germline J gene. The V call is TRBV4-2, the J call TRBJ1-4; 9 nucleotides match TRBD1. Germline CDR1 reads LGHNA; CDR2 reads YNFKEQ. The CDR3 runs 14 residues. CDR3 DNA, as far as it was read: TGTGCCAGCAGCCTGGGACAGGGCCAGTCACCA. As protein: CASSLGQGQSP. The entire CDR3 protein reads CASSLGQGQSPLFF.

A remark on this clone: Read coverage stops 3 residues before the CDR3 terminus; the germline J gene supplies the remainder. This sequence joins TRBV7-8 and TRBJ2-7, with D perhaps matching TRBD1 (5 bases). The CDR3 covers 17 residues. V lost 2 bases and J 3 bases, leaving 20 bases between the germline ends. Germline loops: CDR1 SGHVS, CDR2 FQNEAQ. Partial CDR3 DNA: TGTGCCAGCAGCTTAAAAGAGCTGGCAGGGTTTTTCTACGAG. Protein sequence: CASSLKELAGFFYE. The entire CDR3 protein is CASSLKELAGFFYEQYF.

Points on this clone: The sequenced fragment ends 3 residues before the CDR3 boundary, so the rest is inferred from the germline J gene. The V call is TRBV5-1, the J call TRBJ1-1; 10 positions match TRBD1. CDR1 is SGHRS and CDR2 is YFSETQ in the germline V gene. J was trimmed by 1 base and V by 2 bases; bases with no gene match: 5. There are 16 residues in the CDR3. The DNA read from the CDR3 is TGCGCCAGCAGCTTAGGGGACAGGGGAACGAACACTGAA. Amino acids: CASSLGDRGTNTE. The whole CDR3 protein is CASSLGDRGTNTEAFF.

Regarding this clone: The read comes to an end 3 residues before the CDR3 does, leaving the germline J gene to fill in the end. The chain is built from TRBV5-1 and TRBJ1-2, with a weak D call TRBD1 (6 bases). From germline, CDR1 is SGHRS and CDR2 YFSETQ. The CDR3 has 13 residues. Trimming shortened V by 4 bases and J by 0 bases, and 7 bases separated the two germline ends. CDR3 bases read: TGCGCCAGCAGCGGGACAACTAACTATGGC. Encoded protein: CASSGTTNYG. The whole CDR3 is CASSGTTNYGYTF.

In the case of this clone: From the germline J gene comes the end of the CDR3, since the read stops 3 residues before it. The gene calls are TRBV20-1 and TRBJ2-7; 9 nucleotides match TRBD1. Looked up from germline, CDR1 is DFQATT and CDR2 is SNEGSKA (reference sequence). V shed 7 bases and J 6 bases; nucleotides not matched to a gene: 7. The CDR3 contains 12 residues. CDR3 protein: CSVTGQGGEQYF. The sequenced part of the CDR3 DNA is TGCAGTGTAACGGGACAGGGAGGCGAG.

About this clone itself: The missing CDR3 end, 3 residues past where the read stops, is filled in from the germline J gene. This chain connects TRBV5-6 to TRBJ2-7, with D hard to call. The CDR3 consists of 13 residues. The ends were cut back, 4 bases at V and 6 bases at J, with 14 bases in the middle. From germline, CDR1 is SGHDT and CDR2 YYEEEE. Incomplete CDR3 DNA: TGTGCCAGCAGCCCAACCCTAAACTCCGAG. Its protein product is CASSPTLNSE. The full-length CDR3 reads as CASSPTLNSEQYF. The full variable domain, with the rest looked up from reference TRBV5-6 and TRBJ2-7, is DAGVTQSPTHLIKTRGQQVTLRCSPKSGHDTVSWYQQALGQGPQFIFQYYEEEERQRGNFPDRFSGHQFPNYSSELNVNALLLGDSALYLCASSPTLNSEQYFGPGTRLTVT.

Comments on this clone: Sequencing ends 3 residues short of the CDR3 end; the germline J gene provides the rest. The chain is built from TRBV19 and TRBJ2-3; D uncertain. The germline V gene encodes CDR1 LNHDA and CDR2 SQIVND (reference sequence). The CDR3 is 19 residues long. CDR3 DNA (partial): TGTGCCAGTAGTATTGATAAAGTTCAGTTGTATTATAGCAATCAGCCG. Protein: CASSIDKVQLYYSNQP. The full CDR3 protein is CASSIDKVQLYYSNQPQYF. Combining the CDR3 with reference TRBV19 and TRBJ2-3 gives the whole variable domain DGGITQSPKYLFRKEGQNVTLSCEQNLNHDAMYWYRQDPGQGLRLIYYSQIVNDFQKGDIAEGYSVSREKKESFPLTVTSAQKNPTAFYLCASSIDKVQLYYSNQPQYFGPGTRLTVL.

Concerning this clone itself: The read ends 3 residues early relative to the CDR3; the germline J gene fills the gap. This chain joins TRBV2 and TRBJ1-1; D may be TRBD1 (6 bases). This CDR3 is 11 amino acids long. Germline CDR1 and CDR2: SNHLY and FYNNEI. The V end lost 8 bases, the J end lost 6 bases, and 10 bases lay between the germline ends. Partial CDR3 DNA: TGTGCCAGCCTCCGGACAGCTGAA. Residues: CASLRTAE. The entire CDR3 sequence reads CASLRTAEAFF.

To note about this clone: The CDR3 end falls 3 residues outside the read, so it is completed with the germline J gene. The V gene is TRBV11-2, the J gene TRBJ2-7; 7 positions agree with TRBD1. The germline CDR1 and CDR2 sequences are SGHAT and FQNNGV. V lost 0 bases, J lost 4 bases, and 6 bases stayed unmatched. The CDR3 totals 15 residues. The covered CDR3 bases are TGTGCCAGCAGCTTAGATTACAGGGGACCTTACGAG. The encoded protein is CASSLDYRGPYE. The whole CDR3 is CASSLDYRGPYEQYF.

For this clone: The read gets to within 3 residues of the CDR3 end, and the germline J gene fills in the rest. The chain has TRBV6-1 and TRBJ1-1, with D perhaps matching TRBD1 (6 bases). Germline CDR1 MNHNS, CDR2 SASEGT. The length of the CDR3 is 16 residues. CDR3 DNA (partial): TGTGCCAGCAGTGAATCGGGGGGAAGCGGGGGGGCTAAA. Translated: CASSESGGSGGAK. The CDR3 in its entirety is CASSESGGSGGAKAFF.

The CDR3 reads CASSFRVQETQYF. The part of the CDR3 DNA that was read is TGCGCCAGCAGCTTCAGGGTCCAAGAGACC. The chain links TRBV5-1 to TRBJ2-5; D possibly corresponds to TRBD1 (5 bases). Read data end 3 residues before the CDR3 end; the end is taken from the germline J gene. Germline CDR1 SGHRS, CDR2 YFSETQ. Trimming shortened V by 2 bases and J by 1 base, and 6 bases separated the two germline ends. This CDR3 has 13 residues.

Notes on this clone: The CDR3 end lies 3 residues beyond the end of the read and is filled in from the germline J gene. The rearrangement uses TRBV7-2 and TRBJ2-1; D gene uncertain. CDR3 length: 15 amino acids. Trimming left V 5 bases short and J 0 bases short, with 11 bases between. Looked up from germline, CDR1 is SGHTA and CDR2 is FQGNSA. Partial CDR3 DNA: TGTGCCAGCAGCGCCGAGGTGAACTCCTACAATGAG. Protein product: CASSAEVNSYNE. The entire CDR3 is CASSAEVNSYNEQFF.

Of note for this clone: The CDR3 is cut off 3 residues early in the read; its end comes from the germline J gene. V is TRBV30 and J is TRBJ2-7; 8 bases are shared with TRBD2. The CDR3 length is 14 residues. Per the germline V gene, CDR1 is GTSNPN and CDR2 is SVGIG (reference sequence). The J segment lost 5 bases and the V segment lost 4 bases, leaving 10 bases of the junction unmatched. This CDR3 reads CAWTSGSFSHEQYF. The CDR3 bases that were read are TGTGCCTGGACCAGCGGGAGCTTTAGCCACGAG.

Regarding this clone: The read halts 3 residues ahead of the CDR3 end, with the missing end drawn from the germline J gene. This sequence joins TRBV5-6 and TRBJ2-2, with D hard to call. V was shortened by 0 bases and J by 1 base, with 4 bases between the two germline ends. CDR1 and CDR2 (germline): SGHDT, YYEEEE. This CDR3 is 14 amino acids long. The part of the CDR3 DNA that was read is TGTGCCAGCAGCTTGGCCTGGAACACCGGGGAG. Its translation: CASSLAWNTGE. The CDR3 in full is CASSLAWNTGELFF.

As to this clone: The read ends 3 residues before the CDR3 terminus; that terminus is restored from the germline J gene. The V and J genes are TRBV5-4 and TRBJ2-5; 11 bases match TRBD2. The CDR3 contains 15 residues. Germline V gives CDR1 SGHNT, CDR2 YYREEE (reference sequence). Losses at the gene ends were 1 base for V and 4 bases for J; bases not matched to a gene: 3. CDR3 DNA, as far as it was read: TGTGCCAGCAGCTTGAGACTAGCGGGATTAGAGACC. The encoded protein is CASSLRLAGLET. From start to end, the CDR3 is CASSLRLAGLETQYF. Variable domain in full (rest from reference TRBV5-4 and TRBJ2-5): ETGVTQSPTHLIKTRGQQVTLRCSSQSGHNTVSWYQQALGQGPQFIFQYYREEENGRGNFPPRFSGLQFPNYSSELNVNALELDDSALYLCASSLRLAGLETQYFGPGTRLLVL.

Regarding this clone: The junction departs from the called germline gene at one end, perhaps through a read error. The sequenced fragment ends 3 residues before the CDR3 boundary, so the rest is inferred from the germline J gene. The rearrangement links TRBV6-1 to TRBJ1-2; a possible D gene is TRBD1 (5 bases). Germline-derived CDR1 and CDR2 are MNHNS and SASEGT. The length of the CDR3 is 15 residues. CDR3 in amino acids: CAGSERTAGIHGYTF. The covered CDR3 bases are TGTGCCGGCAGTGAGCGGACGGCAGGGATACATGGC.

A remark on this clone: The read is 3 residues too short to cover the CDR3 end, so that end is filled in from the germline J gene. J is TRBJ2-2 and V is TRBV2; D perhaps matches TRBD2 (6 bases). The CDR3 is 15 residues long. Trimming left V 6 bases short and J 2 bases short, with 13 bases between. CDR1 and CDR2 (germline): SNHLY, FYNNEI. The sequenced CDR3 bases are TGTGCCAGCAGGGGTGCAGCGGGTAACACCGGGGAG. Protein sequence: CASRGAAGNTGE. The complete CDR3 reads CASRGAAGNTGELFF.

As for this clone: The read comes to an end 3 residues before the CDR3 does, leaving the germline J gene to fill in the end. This specimen includes other DNA sequences encoding the same CDR3. The rearrangement links TRBV7-2 to TRBJ1-2; the match to TRBD1 covers 7 bases. Trimming cost V 5 bases and J 3 bases; bases outside gene matches: 6. The germline V gene encodes CDR1 SGHTA and CDR2 FQGNSA. The CDR3 sequence is 14 residues long. The CDR3 here is CASSPQGGDYGYTF. The DNA read from the CDR3 is TGTGCCAGCAGCCCTCAGGGGGGCGACTATGGC.

For this clone: One junction end does not reproduce the germline sequence, and a read error may be involved. With the read ending 3 residues before the CDR3 end, the germline J gene is used to fill in that end. The J gene is TRBJ2-7, the V gene TRBV4-2; TRBD2 matches at 12 bases. The CDR3 spans 15 residues. Germline loops: CDR1 LGHNA, CDR2 YNFKEQ. CDR3: CASSQTSGSSYEQYF. The CDR3 DNA, read in part, is TGCGCCAGCAGCCAGACTAGCGGGAGCTCCTACGAG.